These T cell receptor beta chains were read from a single sample in a study of blood T cells in healthy people across ages. MiXCR, applied by TCRdb to the 5' RACE reads, yields one record per CDR3 protein. The sample shows approximately 960,000 distinct CDR3 sequences, under 35% of them seen only once. These data also featured in a second study, about T cells of mothers and their children.

Material: blood. The receptors originated from a woman aged 40 to 50 in good health. Both conserved end residues are part of each CDR3. The D gene is left open where the match is weak. Clone size is shown for a subset of rows, as once, few, many or a class of expanded clone.

d_call	j_call	clone_size	v_call	cdr3_nt	cdr3_aa
TRBD2	TRBJ2-5	many	TRBV7-9	TGTGCCAGCAGCCGGGGACTAGCCTACCAAGAGACCCAGTACTTC	CASSRGLAYQETQYF
TRBD1	TRBJ2-5	few	TRBV5-8	TGTGCCAGCAGCTTCGGACAGGGGTCGTACCAAGAGACCCAGTACTTC	CASSFGQGSYQETQYF
NA	TRBJ1-4	NA	TRBV2	TGTGCCAGCAGGGTTCCTGGAACAGGTGTAACTAATGAAAAACTGTTTTTT	CASRVPGTGVTNEKLFF
TRBD2	TRBJ2-3	many	TRBV7-2	TGTGCCAGCAGCCCGGTAGCGGGGTCTCGCACAGATACGCAGTATTTT	CASSPVAGSRTDTQYF
TRBD1	TRBJ2-4	many	TRBV3-1	TGTGCCAGCAGCCCCCGGGACAGGGGGAGCATTCAGTACTTC	CASSPRDRGSIQYF
NA	TRBJ2-1	few	TRBV5-1	TGCGCCACATCTGAGGGTAACTCCTACAATGAGCAGTTCTTC	CATSEGNSYNEQFF
TRBD1	TRBJ1-6	few	TRBV4-3	TGCGCCAGCAGCCAAGAGGTCGCGACAGGGGACTCACCCCTCCACTTT	CASSQEVATGDSPLHF
TRBD2	TRBJ2-1	NA	TRBV7-9	TGTGCCGGCAGCCCGTTGACTAGCTCGGGCGATGAGCAGTTCTTC	CAGSPLTSSGDEQFF
NA	TRBJ2-2	NA	TRBV5-1	TGCGCCAGCAGCTTCCGGACGTGGGACACCGGGGAGCTGTTTTTT	CASSFRTWDTGELFF
NA	TRBJ1-5	few	TRBV7-6	TGTGCCGGCAGCTCCCAGGGGTTCAGCAATCAGCCCCAGCATTTT	CAGSSQGFSNQPQHF
TRBD1	TRBJ2-7	NA	TRBV28	TGTGCCAGCAGCCCAACCGGGACAGTATTCTACGAGCAGTACTTC	CASSPTGTVFYEQYF
TRBD2	TRBJ2-1	NA	TRBV24-1	TGTGCCACCAGTGACTCACTAGCGGGGTCTTACAATGAGCAGTTCTTC	CATSDSLAGSYNEQFF
NA	TRBJ2-3	NA	TRBV30	TGTGCCTGGAGTGTACTCGGGGACCTAAGCACAGATACGCAGTATTTT	CAWSVLGDLSTDTQYF
TRBD1	TRBJ2-7	many	TRBV18	TGTGCCACCGCCCTGGACAGGGGCGACGAGCAGTACTTC	CATALDRGDEQYF
NA	TRBJ1-6	NA	TRBV4-1	TGCGCCAGCAGCCAAGTTAACATAAGGGATTCACCCCTCCACTTT	CASSQVNIRDSPLHF
NA	TRBJ1-5	NA	TRBV20-1	TGCAGTGCTAGAGACTTACATAGCAATCAGCCCCAGCATTTT	CSARDLHSNQPQHF
NA	TRBJ1-1	NA	TRBV11-2	TGTGCCAGCAGCTCGGGGGGAGGGGGGTATACTGAAGCTTTCTTT	CASSSGGGGYTEAFF
NA	TRBJ2-5	few	TRBV5-1	TGCGCCAGCAGCTCCATGGCCAGCCAAGAGACCCAGTACTTC	CASSSMASQETQYF
TRBD2	TRBJ2-1	many	TRBV28	TGTGCCAGCACTCTAGCGGGGGGAGCCTACAATGAGCAGTTCTTC	CASTLAGGAYNEQFF
NA	TRBJ2-7	few	TRBV12-3/TRBV12-4	TGTGCCAGCAGTTATGGACATGACCTTTACGAGCAGTACTTC	CASSYGHDLYEQYF
NA	TRBJ2-1	few	TRBV27	TGTGCCAGCAGTCTACAGGGAGCAGATGAGCAGTTCTTC	CASSLQGADEQFF